This TCR beta chain was captured in a study of shared clonotypes between healthy human individuals. The replicate PCRs on unsorted PBMC were given about 0.3 ug DNA, which is approximately 30,000 T cell genomes. PBMC DNA, left unsorted, was sequenced on ten immunoSEQ deep assay plates. TCRdb keeps only in-frame clones here, not all; method: immunoSEQ multiplex PCR. The profile shows about 490,000 clones, roughly 78% of them singletons. Germline CDR1 reads GTSNPN; CDR2 reads SVGIG (reference sequence). The V gene end was trimmed by 1 base and the J gene end by 5 bases; junction bases not matched to a gene: 4. The CDR3 spans 14 residues.

The chain employs TRBV30 and TRBJ2-3, with 9 bases aligning to TRBD2. The sequence was collected from a middle-aged woman in good health. Some clones in this sample may be carry-over from other donors' samples. The sequenced material came from PBMCs. CDR3 nucleotides: TGTGCCTGGAGTGCGGGACTAGCACAAGATACGCAGTATTTT. Protein sequence: CAWSAGLAQDTQYF.